These 9 T cell receptor beta chains were all obtained from the same sample, sequenced in a study of early T cells in non-severe SARS-CoV-2 infection. TCRdb called the 5' RACE reads again in MiXCR, with one record for every CDR3 protein. The sample has around 50,000 distinct CDR3 sequences; around 5.6% are singletons. Material: whole blood. All receptors come from an adult who was a healthcare worker with PCR-confirmed SARS-CoV-2 infection or an uninfected control (not recorded which).

This clonotype has only a few counts. The chain couples TRBV10-3 to TRBJ1-2; 8 bases match TRBD1. The CDR3 extends over 14 amino acids. The germline gives CDR1 ENHRY, CDR2 SYGVKD. Trimming took 6 bases from V and 8 from J; bases not matched to a gene: 11. The CDR3 DNA follows: TGTGCCATCAGCCCCGGGACAGGAGTGGGGGGCTACACCTTC. Its protein product is CAISPGTGVGGYTF.

CDR3 DNA: TGTGCCAGTAGTATAACACAGAACACTGAAGCTTTCTTT. Translated: CASSITQNTEAFF. This sequence joins TRBV19 and TRBJ1-1; D gene uncertain. The CDR3 consists of 13 residues. Germline values: CDR1 LNHDA, CDR2 SQIVND (reference sequence). Trimming cost V 2 bases and J 1 base, with 5 bases left between them.

This clonotype was seen at least ten times. The V gene is TRBV7-2, the J gene TRBJ2-5, with TRBD2 matching over 8 bases. This CDR3 is 16 amino acids long. CDR1 and CDR2 from the germline V gene are SGHTA and FQGNSA. V lost 1 base to trimming and J lost 5 bases; unmatched junction nucleotides: 9. The CDR3: CASSLVPGGAKETQYF. Here the CDR3 DNA reads TGTGCCAGCAGCTTAGTCCCGGGGGGGGCAAAGGAGACCCAGTACTTC. The full variable domain, completed using reference TRBV7-2 and TRBJ2-5, is GAGVSQSPSNKVTEKGKDVELRCDPISGHTALYWYRQSLGQGLEFLIYFQGNSAPDKSGLPSDRFSAERTGGSVSTLTIQRTQQEDSAVYLCASSLVPGGAKETQYFGPGTRLLVL.

This clonotype is labeled medium-sized. The chain is built from TRBV7-2 and TRBJ1-2; no definite D call. Germline V gene data show CDR1 as SGHTA and CDR2 as FQGNSA. Trimming removed 1 base at V and 7 bases at J, with 7 bases between. The CDR3 totals 12 residues. CDR3 in amino acids: CASSLGSSGYTF. The DNA of the CDR3 is TGTGCCAGCAGCTTAGGATCCAGTGGCTACACCTTC.

There are many counts of this clonotype. This sequence joins TRBV7-9 and TRBJ2-7, with 12 bases lining up with TRBD2. Germline CDR1 SEHNR, CDR2 FQNEAQ (reference sequence). The CDR3 consists of 18 residues. V was pared by 5 bases and J by 3 bases, with 14 bases of the junction left unmatched. The CDR3 here is CASSPRYLRTSGDYEQYF. The CDR3 DNA is TGTGCCAGCAGCCCCAGATACTTAAGGACTAGCGGGGACTACGAGCAGTACTTC.

This clonotype was detected many times. The chain uses TRBV3-1 and TRBJ2-3; D ambiguous. The germline CDR1 and CDR2 sequences are LGHDT and YNNKEL (reference sequence). The CDR3 spans 15 residues. Trimming stripped 4 bases from V and 2 bases from J, with 13 bases between. The CDR3 DNA sequence: TGTGCCAGCAGCCTCGATGGGATGCTCACAGATACGCAGTATTTT. This codes for CASSLDGMLTDTQYF.

This clonotype has more than one count but fewer than ten. J is TRBJ1-2 and V is TRBV6-2 or TRBV6-3, with D hard to call. This CDR3 is built from 13 residues. Germline V gene lookup returns CDR1 MNHEY and CDR2 SVGEGT. V lost 2 bases to trimming and J lost 5 bases, with 9 bases between them. CDR3 region: CASSYEEVYGYTF. The CDR3 DNA follows: TGTGCCAGCAGTTACGAGGAGGTGTATGGCTACACCTTC.

The J gene is TRBJ2-1, the V gene TRBV10-2, with TRBD2 matching 11 bases. The CDR3 is 16 residues long. Germline V gene lookup returns CDR1 WSHSY and CDR2 SAAADI. The V and J ends lost 3 bases and 4 bases, in that order; junction bases with no gene match: 5. The chain's CDR3 is CASSDSASGRYNEQFF. Written as DNA, the CDR3 is TGCGCCAGCAGTGATTCGGCTAGCGGGAGGTACAATGAGCAGTTCTTC.

The sample holds many counts of this clonotype. This rearrangement joins TRBV28 to TRBJ1-5; no reliable D call. The V gene lost 6 bases and the J gene lost 7 bases, with 10 bases spanning the gap. CDR1 is MDHEN, CDR2 SYDVKM, per germline. The CDR3 runs 12 residues. CDR3: CASRLTKQPQHF. Written as DNA, the CDR3 is TGTGCCAGCAGGCTGACTAAACAGCCCCAGCATTTT.